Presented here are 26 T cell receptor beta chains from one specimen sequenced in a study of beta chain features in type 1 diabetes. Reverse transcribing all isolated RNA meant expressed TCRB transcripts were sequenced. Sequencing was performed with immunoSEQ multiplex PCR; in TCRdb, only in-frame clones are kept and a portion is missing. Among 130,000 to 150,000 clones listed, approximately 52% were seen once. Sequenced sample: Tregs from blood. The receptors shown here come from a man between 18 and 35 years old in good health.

The CDR3 sequence is CASRPGQVNTEAFF. The CDR3 DNA reads as TGTGCCAGCAGACCGGGACAGGTGAACACTGAAGCTTTCTTT. This rearrangement joins TRBV7-8 to TRBJ1-1; 8 bases are a match to TRBD1. After removal of 6 bases from V and 0 bases from J, the junction contained 3 bases not matched to a gene. Germline CDR1 reads SGHVS; CDR2 reads FQNEAQ. This CDR3 has 14 amino acids.

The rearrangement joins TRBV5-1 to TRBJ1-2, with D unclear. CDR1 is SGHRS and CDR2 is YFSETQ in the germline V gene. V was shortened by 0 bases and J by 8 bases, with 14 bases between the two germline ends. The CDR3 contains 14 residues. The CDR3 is CASSLAQATEGYTF. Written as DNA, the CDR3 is TGCGCCAGCAGCTTGGCCCAGGCCACAGAGGGCTACACCTTC. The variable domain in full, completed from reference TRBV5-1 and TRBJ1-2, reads KAGVTQTPRYLIKTRGQQVTLSCSPISGHRSVSWYQQTPGQGLQFLFEYFSETQRNKGNFPGRFSGRQFSNSRSEMNVSTLELGDSALYLCASSLAQATEGYTFGSGTRLTVV.

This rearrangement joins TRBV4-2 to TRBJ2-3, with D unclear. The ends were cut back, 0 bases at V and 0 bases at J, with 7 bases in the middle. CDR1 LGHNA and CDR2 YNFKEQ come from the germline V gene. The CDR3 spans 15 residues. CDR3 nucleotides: TGTGCCAGCAGCCAAGATAAGCTCAGCACAGATACGCAGTATTTT. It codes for CASSQDKLSTDTQYF.

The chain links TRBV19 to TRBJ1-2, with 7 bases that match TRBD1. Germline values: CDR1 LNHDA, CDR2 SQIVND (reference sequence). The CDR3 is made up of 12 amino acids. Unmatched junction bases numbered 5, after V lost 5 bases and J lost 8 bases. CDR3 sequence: CASSLRGSGYTF. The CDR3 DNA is TGTGCCAGTAGTCTCAGGGGGTCCGGCTACACCTTC.

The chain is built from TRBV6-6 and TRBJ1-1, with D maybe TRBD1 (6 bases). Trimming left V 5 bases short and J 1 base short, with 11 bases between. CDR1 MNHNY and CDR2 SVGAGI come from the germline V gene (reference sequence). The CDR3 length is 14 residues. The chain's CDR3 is CASSRTARNTEAFF. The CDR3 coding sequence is TGTGCCAGCAGTCGGACAGCTAGGAACACTGAAGCTTTCTTT.

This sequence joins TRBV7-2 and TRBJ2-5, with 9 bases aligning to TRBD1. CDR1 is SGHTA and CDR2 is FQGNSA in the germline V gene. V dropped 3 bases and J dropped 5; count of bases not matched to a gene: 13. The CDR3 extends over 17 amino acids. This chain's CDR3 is CASSFRYSDRGRETQYF. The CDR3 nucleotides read TGTGCCAGCAGCTTTAGGTACTCGGACAGGGGTCGTGAGACCCAGTACTTC.

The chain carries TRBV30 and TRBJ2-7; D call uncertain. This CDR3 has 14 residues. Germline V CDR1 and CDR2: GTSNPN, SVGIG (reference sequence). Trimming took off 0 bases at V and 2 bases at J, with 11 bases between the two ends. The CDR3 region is CAWSVQISTYEQYF. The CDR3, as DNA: TGTGCCTGGAGTGTACAAATAAGTACCTACGAGCAGTACTTC.

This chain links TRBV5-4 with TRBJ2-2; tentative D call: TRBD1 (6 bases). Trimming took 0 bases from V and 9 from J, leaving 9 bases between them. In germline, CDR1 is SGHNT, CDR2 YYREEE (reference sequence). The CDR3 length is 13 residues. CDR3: CASSLGGLRELFF. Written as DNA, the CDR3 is TGTGCCAGCAGCTTGGGGGGGCTGAGGGAGCTGTTTTTT.

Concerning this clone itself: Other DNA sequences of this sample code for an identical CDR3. The CDR3 spells CSVGDTEAFF. In nucleotides, the CDR3 is TGCAGCGTTGGAGACACTGAAGCTTTCTTT. The gene calls are TRBV29-1 and TRBJ1-1, with D hard to call. CDR3 length: 10 amino acids. With 4 bases removed from V and 3 bases from J, the gap between germline ends came to 3 bases. The germline CDR1 and CDR2 sequences are SQVTM and ANQGSEA.

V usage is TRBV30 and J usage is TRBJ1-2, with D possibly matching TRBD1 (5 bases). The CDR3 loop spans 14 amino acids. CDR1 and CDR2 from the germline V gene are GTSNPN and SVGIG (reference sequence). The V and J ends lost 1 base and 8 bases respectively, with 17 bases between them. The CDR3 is CAWSGQGSPAGYTF. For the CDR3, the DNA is TGTGCCTGGAGTGGGCAGGGTAGCCCCGCGGGCTACACCTTC.

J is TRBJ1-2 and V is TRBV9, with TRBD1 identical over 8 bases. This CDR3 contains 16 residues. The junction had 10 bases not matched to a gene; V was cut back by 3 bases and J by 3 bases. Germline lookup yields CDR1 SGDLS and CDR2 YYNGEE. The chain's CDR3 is CASSGDPGGLYYGYTF. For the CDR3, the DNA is TGTGCCAGCAGCGGAGACCCAGGGGGCTTGTACTATGGCTACACCTTC. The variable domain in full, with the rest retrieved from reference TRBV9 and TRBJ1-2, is DSGVTQTPKHLITATGQRVTLRCSPRSGDLSVYWYQQSLDQGLQFLIQYYNGEERAKGNILERFSAQQFPDLHSELNLSSLELGDSALYFCASSGDPGGLYYGYTFGSGTRLTVV.

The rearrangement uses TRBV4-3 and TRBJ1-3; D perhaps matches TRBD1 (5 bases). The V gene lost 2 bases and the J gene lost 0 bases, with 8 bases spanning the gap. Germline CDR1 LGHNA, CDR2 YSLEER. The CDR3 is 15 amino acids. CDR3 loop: CASSQRTNSGNTIYF. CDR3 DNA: TGCGCCAGCAGCCAAAGGACAAACTCTGGAAACACCATATATTTT.

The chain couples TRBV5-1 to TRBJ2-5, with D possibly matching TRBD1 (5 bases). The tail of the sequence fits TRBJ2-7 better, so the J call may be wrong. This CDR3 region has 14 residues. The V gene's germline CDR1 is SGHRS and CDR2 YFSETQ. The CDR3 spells CASSIQGSSYEQYF. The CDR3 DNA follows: TGCGCCAGCAGTATCCAGGGAAGCTCCTACGAGCAGTACTTC.

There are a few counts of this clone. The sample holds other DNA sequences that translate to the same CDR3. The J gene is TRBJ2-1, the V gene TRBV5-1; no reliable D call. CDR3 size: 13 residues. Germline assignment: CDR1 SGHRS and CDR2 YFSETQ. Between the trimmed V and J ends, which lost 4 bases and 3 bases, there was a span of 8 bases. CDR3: CASSPGGYNEQFF. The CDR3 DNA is TGCGCCAGCAGCCCTGGCGGCTACAATGAGCAGTTCTTC.

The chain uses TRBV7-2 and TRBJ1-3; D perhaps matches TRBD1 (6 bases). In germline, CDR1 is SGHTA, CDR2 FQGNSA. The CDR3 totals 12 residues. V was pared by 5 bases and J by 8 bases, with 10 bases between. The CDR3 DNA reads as TGTGCCAGCAGCCTTAACAGGGACACCATATATTTT. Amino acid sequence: CASSLNRDTIYF.

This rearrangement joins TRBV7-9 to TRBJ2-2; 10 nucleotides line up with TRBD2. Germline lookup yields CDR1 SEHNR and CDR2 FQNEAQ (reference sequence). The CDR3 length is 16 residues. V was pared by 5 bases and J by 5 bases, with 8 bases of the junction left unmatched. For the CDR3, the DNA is TGTGCCAGCAGCCCGAGCGGGGGGGCCTGGACCGGGGAGCTGTTTTTT. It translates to CASSPSGGAWTGELFF.

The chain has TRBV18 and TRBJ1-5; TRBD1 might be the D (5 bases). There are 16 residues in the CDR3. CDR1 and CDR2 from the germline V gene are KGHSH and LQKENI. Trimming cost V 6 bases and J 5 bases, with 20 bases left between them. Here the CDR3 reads CASSSRRGKVDQPQHF. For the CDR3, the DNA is TGTGCCAGCTCTTCACGGCGGGGGAAAGTAGATCAGCCCCAGCATTTT.

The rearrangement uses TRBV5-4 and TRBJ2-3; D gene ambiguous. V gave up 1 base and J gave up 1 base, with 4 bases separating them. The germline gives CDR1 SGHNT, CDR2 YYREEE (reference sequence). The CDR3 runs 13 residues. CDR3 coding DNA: TGTGCCAGCAGCTTGCTCGGCACAGATACGCAGTATTTT. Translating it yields CASSLLGTDTQYF. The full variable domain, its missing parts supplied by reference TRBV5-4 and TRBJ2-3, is ETGVTQSPTHLIKTRGQQVTLRCSSQSGHNTVSWYQQALGQGPQFIFQYYREEENGRGNFPPRFSGLQFPNYSSELNVNALELDDSALYLCASSLLGTDTQYFGPGTRLTVL.

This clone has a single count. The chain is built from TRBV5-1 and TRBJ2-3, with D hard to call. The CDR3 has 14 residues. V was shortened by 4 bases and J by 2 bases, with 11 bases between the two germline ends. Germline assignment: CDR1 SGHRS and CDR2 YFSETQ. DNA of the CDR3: TGCGCCAGCAGCCTTGGCACCCCCACAGATACGCAGTATTTT. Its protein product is CASSLGTPTDTQYF.

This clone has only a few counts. This chain's CDR3 is CAIRGSSGGSSYNEQFF. The CDR3 DNA reads TGTGCCATCAGAGGGTCTAGCGGAGGTAGCTCCTACAATGAGCAGTTCTTC. J is TRBJ2-1 and V is TRBV10-3; 7 bases align to TRBD2. The CDR3 contains 17 residues. Trimming cost V 6 bases and J 0 bases; bases outside gene matches: 11. Per germline, CDR1 ENHRY and CDR2 SYGVKD.

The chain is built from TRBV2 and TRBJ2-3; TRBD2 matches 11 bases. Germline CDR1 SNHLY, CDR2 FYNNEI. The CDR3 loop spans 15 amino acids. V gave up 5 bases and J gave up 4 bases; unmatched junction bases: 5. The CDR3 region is CASSSLAGGSDTQYF. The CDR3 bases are TGTGCCAGCAGTAGTCTAGCGGGAGGTTCAGATACGCAGTATTTT.

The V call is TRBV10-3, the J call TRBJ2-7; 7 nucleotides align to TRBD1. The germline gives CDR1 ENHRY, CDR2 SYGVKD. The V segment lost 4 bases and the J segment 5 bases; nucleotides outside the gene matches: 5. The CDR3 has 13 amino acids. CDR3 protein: CAISGQGSDEQYF. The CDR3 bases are TGTGCCATCAGTGGACAGGGTAGTGACGAGCAGTACTTC.

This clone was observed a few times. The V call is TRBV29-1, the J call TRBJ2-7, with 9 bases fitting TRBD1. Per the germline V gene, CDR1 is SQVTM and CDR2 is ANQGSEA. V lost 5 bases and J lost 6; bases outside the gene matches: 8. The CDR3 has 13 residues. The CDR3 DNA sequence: TGCAGCGTTACCGGGACAGGGCGTACCGAGCAGTACTTC. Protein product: CSVTGTGRTEQYF.

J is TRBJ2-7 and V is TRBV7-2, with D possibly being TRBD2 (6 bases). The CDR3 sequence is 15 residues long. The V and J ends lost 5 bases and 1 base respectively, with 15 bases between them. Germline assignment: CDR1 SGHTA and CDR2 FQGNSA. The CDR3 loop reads CASSEAGGVSYEQYF. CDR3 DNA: TGTGCCAGCAGCGAAGCAGGAGGGGTTTCCTACGAGCAGTACTTC.

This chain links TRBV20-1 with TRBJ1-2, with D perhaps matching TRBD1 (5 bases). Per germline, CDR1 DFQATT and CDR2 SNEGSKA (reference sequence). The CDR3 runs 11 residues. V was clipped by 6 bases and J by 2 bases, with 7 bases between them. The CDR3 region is CSARQNYGYTF. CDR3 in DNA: TGCAGTGCAAGACAGAACTATGGCTACACCTTC.

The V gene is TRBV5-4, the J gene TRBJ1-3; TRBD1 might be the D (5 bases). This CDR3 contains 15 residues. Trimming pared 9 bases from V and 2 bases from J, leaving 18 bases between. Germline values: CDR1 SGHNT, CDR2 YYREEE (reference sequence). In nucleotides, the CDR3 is TGTGCCACCCAACCCCGGGGGGGGGCTGGAAACACCATATATTTT. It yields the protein CATQPRGGAGNTIYF. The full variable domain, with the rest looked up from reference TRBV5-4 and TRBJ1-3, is ETGVTQSPTHLIKTRGQQVTLRCSSQSGHNTVSWYQQALGQGPQFIFQYYREEENGRGNFPPRFSGLQFPNYSSELNVNALELDDSALYLCATQPRGGAGNTIYFGEGSWLTVV.